These T cell receptor beta chains were read from a single sample in a study of OX40 agonist ivuxolimab in advanced cancers. TCRdb's copy holds only in-frame clones and misses some; the assay was immunoSEQ multiplex PCR. Of approximately 58,000 clones listed, approximately 84% are singletons. Here the sequenced sample was CD4+ or CD8+ T cells sorted from blood, taken in a trial of the OX40 agonist ivuxolimab. Source of these receptors: an adult with an advanced solid tumor such as melanoma, head and neck, liver or kidney cancer. Both conserved end residues are part of each CDR3. The order of the fields is V gene, J gene, D gene, clone size, CDR3 DNA, CDR3 protein. D genes are given only for firm matches. The listing skips clone size in some rows; elsewhere it reads once, few, many or a size class.

>TRBV2|TRBJ2-7|TRBD2|NA
TGTGCCAGCAGCCTAGCGGGAGGGCCGCGGGAGCAGTACTTC
CASSLAGGPREQYF
>TRBV5-1|TRBJ2-3|NA|NA
TGCGCCAGCAGCTTGTTCGGTTCCACAGATACGCAGTATTTT
CASSLFGSTDTQYF
>TRBV9|TRBJ2-7|NA|NA
TGTGCCAGCAGCAAGTACTCTACAGGGCGCGAGCAGTACTTC
CASSKYSTGREQYF
>TRBV6-6|TRBJ2-7|TRBD2|NA
TGTGCCAGCACCCTGCAAGCGGGATACGAGCAGTACTTC
CASTLQAGYEQYF
>TRBV5-1|TRBJ2-2|NA|NA
TGCGCCAGCAGCTTTCCTAAAGGTAGCGGGAACACCGGGGAGCTGTTTTTT
CASSFPKGSGNTGELFF
>TRBV28|TRBJ1-3|NA|NA
TGTGCCAGCACCCCGGGCCCAGCGTCTGGAAACACCATATATTTT
CASTPGPASGNTIYF
>TRBV28|TRBJ2-7|NA|NA
TGTGCCAGCAGTTTCCCCTCGTTATTGGGGGGTCAGTACTTC
CASSFPSLLGGQYF
>TRBV5-5|TRBJ2-1|NA|NA
TGTGCCAGCAGCTTTACAAGCCATGAGCAGTTCTTC
CASSFTSHEQFF
>TRBV18|TRBJ1-1|NA|NA
TGTGCCAGCTCACTTGGCAAAATGAACACTGAAGCTTTCTTT
CASSLGKMNTEAFF
>TRBV5-8|TRBJ2-1|NA|NA
TGTGCCAGCAGCCCCAAGATCTTC
CASSPKIF
>TRBV11-3|TRBJ2-5|NA|NA
TGTGCCAGCAGCTTTAGTGGAATTCCGGGGGAGCAGTACTTC
CASSFSGIPGEQYF
>TRBV19|TRBJ1-2|NA|once
TGTGCCAGTTCGGAGGTGTCCTATGGCTACACCTTC
CASSEVSYGYTF
>TRBV5-4|TRBJ2-1|NA|NA
TGTGCCAGCAGCTTGGACGGTGAGGGAAACAATGAGCAGTTCTTC
CASSLDGEGNNEQFF
>TRBV6-4|TRBJ1-1|NA|NA
TGTGCCAGCAGTGAAAGTCGGCGGACTGAAGCTTTCTTT
CASSESRRTEAFF
>TRBV7-8|TRBJ2-1|TRBD2|NA
TGTGCCAGCAGCTTTGCTCCTAGCGGCTTCTACAATGAGCAGTTCTTC
CASSFAPSGFYNEQFF
>TRBV7-9|TRBJ2-5|TRBD2|NA
TGTGCCAGCAGTAAAGGACTAGCGGGGAACCAAGAGACCCAGTACTTC
CASSKGLAGNQETQYF